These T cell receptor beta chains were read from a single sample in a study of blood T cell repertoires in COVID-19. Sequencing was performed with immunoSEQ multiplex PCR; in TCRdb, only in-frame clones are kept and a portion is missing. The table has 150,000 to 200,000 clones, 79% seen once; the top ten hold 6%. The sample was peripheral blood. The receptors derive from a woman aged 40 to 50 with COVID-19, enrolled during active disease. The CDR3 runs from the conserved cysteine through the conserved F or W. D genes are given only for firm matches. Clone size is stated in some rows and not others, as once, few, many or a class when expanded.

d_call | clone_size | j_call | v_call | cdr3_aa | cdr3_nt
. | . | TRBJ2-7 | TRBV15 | CATSIQPRGEQYF | TGTGCCACCAGCATCCAACCTCGGGGGGAGCAGTACTTC
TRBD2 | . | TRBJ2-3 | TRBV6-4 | CASSLGLWSTDTQYF | TGTGCCAGCAGCTTGGGACTATGGAGCACAGATACGCAGTATTTT
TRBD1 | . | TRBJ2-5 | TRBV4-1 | CASSQGAEDRGPGTQYF | TGCGCCAGCAGCCAAGGCGCCGAAGACAGGGGGCCAGGGACCCAGTACTTC
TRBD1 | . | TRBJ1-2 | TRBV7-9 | CASRVTGASGGYTF | TGTGCCAGCAGGGTTACAGGGGCGTCGGGTGGCTACACCTTC
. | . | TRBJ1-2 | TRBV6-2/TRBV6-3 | CASRLGAYGYTF | TGTGCCAGCCGCCTGGGAGCCTATGGCTACACCTTC
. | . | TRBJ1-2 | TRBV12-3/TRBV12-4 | CASSVGGAYGYTF | TGTGCCAGCAGTGTCGGTGGAGCCTATGGCTACACCTTC
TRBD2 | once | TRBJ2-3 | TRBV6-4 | CASSDGEGSTDTQYF | TGTGCCAGCAGTGATGGGGAGGGAAGCACAGATACGCAGTATTTT
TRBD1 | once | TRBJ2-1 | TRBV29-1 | CSAVLTGLRNEQFF | TGCAGCGCGGTGCTGACAGGGCTCAGGAATGAGCAGTTCTTC
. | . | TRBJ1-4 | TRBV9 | CASSALGGQLNEKLFF | TGTGCCAGCAGCGCGCTGGGGGGGCAGTTGAATGAAAAACTGTTTTTT
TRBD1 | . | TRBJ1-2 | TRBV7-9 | CASSSQGFSDGYTF | TGTGCCAGCAGCTCACAGGGGTTTTCAGATGGCTACACCTTC
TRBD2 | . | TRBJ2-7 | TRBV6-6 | CASSFPGGAYEQYF | TGTGCCAGCAGTTTCCCCGGGGGGGCCTACGAGCAGTACTTC
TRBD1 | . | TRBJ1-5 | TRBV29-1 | CSVAATGGINQPQHF | TGCAGCGTTGCGGCGACAGGGGGTATCAATCAGCCCCAGCATTTT
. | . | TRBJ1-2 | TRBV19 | CASSSPGQRYGYTF | TGTGCCAGTAGTAGCCCTGGACAGCGCTATGGCTACACCTTC
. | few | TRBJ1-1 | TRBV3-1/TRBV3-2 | CASSYLQVANTEAFF | TGTGCCAGCAGCTACCTTCAGGTTGCGAACACTGAAGCTTTCTTT
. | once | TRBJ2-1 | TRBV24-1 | CATSDPRGGRNNEQFF | TGTGCCACCAGTGACCCCAGGGGCGGGAGAAACAATGAGCAGTTCTTC
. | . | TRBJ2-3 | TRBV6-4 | CASRSFGGCTDTQYF | TGTGCCAGCAGGTCCTTCGGGGGTTGCACAGATACGCAGTATTTT
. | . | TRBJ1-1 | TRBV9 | CASSVGGGGNTEAFF | TGTGCCAGCAGCGTAGGGGGCGGCGGGAACACTGAAGCTTTCTTT
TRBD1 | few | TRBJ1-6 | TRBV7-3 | CASSFGQGANSPLHF | TGTGCCAGCAGCTTTGGACAGGGGGCAAATTCACCCCTCCACTTT
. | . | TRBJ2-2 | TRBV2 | CASSEFGTPNTGELFF | TGTGCCAGCAGTGAGTTCGGGACACCGAACACCGGGGAGCTGTTTTTT
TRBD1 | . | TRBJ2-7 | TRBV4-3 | CASSRDRIYEQYF | TGCGCCAGCAGCCGGGACAGGATCTACGAGCAGTACTTC
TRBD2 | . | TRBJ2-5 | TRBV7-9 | CASSLAVGLVETQYF | TGTGCCAGCAGCTTAGCAGTCGGACTAGTGGAGACCCAGTACTTC
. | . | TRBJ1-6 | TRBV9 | CASSPNTPRVSYSPLHF | TGTGCCAGCAGCCCCAATACCCCCAGGGTAAGCTATTCACCCCTCCACTTT
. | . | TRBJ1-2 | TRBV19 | CASNMEGLRNYGYTF | TGTGCCAGTAATATGGAGGGTCTTCGGAACTATGGCTACACCTTC
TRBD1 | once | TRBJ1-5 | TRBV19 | CASSIDLYGPAGGGQPQHF | TGTGCCAGTAGTATAGATCTTTATGGCCCGGCAGGGGGCGGACAGCCCCAGCATTTT
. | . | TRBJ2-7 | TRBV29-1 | CSVEEAGKNYEQYF | TGCAGCGTTGAAGAGGCCGGGAAGAACTACGAGCAGTACTTC
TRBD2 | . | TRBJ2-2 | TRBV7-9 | CASSHTRTRNTGELFF | TGTGCCAGCAGCCACACCAGGACTAGGAACACCGGGGAGCTGTTTTTT
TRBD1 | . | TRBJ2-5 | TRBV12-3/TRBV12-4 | CASADREETQYF | TGTGCCAGCGCAGACAGGGAAGAGACCCAGTACTTC
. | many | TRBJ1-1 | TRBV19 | CASSTTAQVWYTEAFF | TGTGCCAGTAGTACCACAGCCCAGGTTTGGTACACTGAAGCTTTCTTT
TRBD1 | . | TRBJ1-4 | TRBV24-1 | CATEPTGYSEKLFF | TGTGCCACCGAACCGACAGGGTACAGTGAAAAACTGTTTTTT
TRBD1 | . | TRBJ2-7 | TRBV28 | CASHTRDDRAYEQYF | TGTGCCAGCCACACCAGGGACGACAGGGCCTACGAGCAGTACTTC
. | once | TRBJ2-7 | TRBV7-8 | CASSLLQGNEQYF | TGTGCCAGCAGCCTCCTCCAGGGGAACGAGCAGTACTTC
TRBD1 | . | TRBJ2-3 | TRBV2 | CASSGDSGTQYF | TGTGCCAGCAGTGGGGACAGTGGTACGCAGTATTTT
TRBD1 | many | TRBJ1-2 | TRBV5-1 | CASSAGQGDGYTF | TGCGCCAGCAGCGCGGGACAGGGAGATGGCTACACCTTC
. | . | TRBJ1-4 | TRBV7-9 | CASSLARAIRATNEKLFF | TGTGCCAGCAGCTTAGCGCGTGCGATCCGGGCAACTAATGAAAAACTGTTTTTT
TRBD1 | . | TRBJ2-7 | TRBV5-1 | CASATGTVANEQYF | TGCGCCAGCGCTACCGGGACAGTTGCTAACGAGCAGTACTTC
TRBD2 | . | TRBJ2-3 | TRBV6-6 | CASSSLGLEFADTQYF | TGTGCCAGCAGCTCCCTGGGACTAGAGTTCGCAGATACGCAGTATTTT
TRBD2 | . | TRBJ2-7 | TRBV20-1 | CSAPAGYEQYF | TGCAGTGCTCCAGCGGGATACGAGCAGTACTTC
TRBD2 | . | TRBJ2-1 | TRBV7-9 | CASSPGLAGGLYNEQFF | TGTGCCAGCAGTCCCGGACTAGCGGGAGGTCTCTACAATGAGCAGTTCTTC
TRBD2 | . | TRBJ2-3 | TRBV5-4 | CASSLRTSGGTDTQYF | TGTGCCAGCAGCCTACGCACTAGCGGAGGTACAGATACGCAGTATTTT
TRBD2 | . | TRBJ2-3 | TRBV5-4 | CASSLGAGGQDTQYF | TGTGCCAGCAGCTTGGGAGCGGGGGGGCAAGATACGCAGTATTTT
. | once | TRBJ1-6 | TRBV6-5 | CASKPVLNSPLHF | TGTGCCAGCAAACCGGTTTTGAATTCACCCCTCCACTTT
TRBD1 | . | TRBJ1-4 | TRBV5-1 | CASSLDREASEKLFF | TGCGCCAGCAGCTTAGACAGGGAGGCGAGTGAAAAACTGTTTTTT
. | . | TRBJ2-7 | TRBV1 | CTSSQEGGRGLGEQYF | TGCACCAGCAGCCAAGAGGGTGGGAGGGGTCTCGGTGAGCAGTACTTC
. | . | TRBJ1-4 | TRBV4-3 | CASSPRGLREGEKLFF | TGCGCCAGCAGCCCCCGGGGACTGAGGGAGGGTGAAAAACTGTTTTTT
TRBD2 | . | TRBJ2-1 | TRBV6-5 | CASSYSGGRDDNEQFF | TGTGCCAGCAGTTACTCAGGAGGGAGGGACGACAATGAGCAGTTCTTC
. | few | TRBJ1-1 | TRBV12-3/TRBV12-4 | CASSPSVDTEAFF | TGTGCCAGCAGCCCTTCAGTGGACACTGAAGCTTTCTTT
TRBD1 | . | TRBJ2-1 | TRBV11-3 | CASSWATGTFNEQFF | TGTGCCAGCAGCTGGGCGACAGGGACCTTCAATGAGCAGTTCTTC
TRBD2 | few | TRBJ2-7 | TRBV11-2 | CASSLAVGGGSYEQYF | TGTGCCAGCAGCTTAGCGGTTGGCGGGGGATCTTACGAGCAGTACTTC
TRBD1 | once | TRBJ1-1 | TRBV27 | CASSLNPGQGRGNTEAFF | TGTGCCAGCAGTTTAAACCCGGGACAGGGTAGGGGAAACACTGAAGCTTTCTTT